Described below is a single TCR beta chain sequence and its context. The data stem from a study of blood T cell repertoires in COVID-19. Across the study: The United States, Italy and Spain provided the acute and convalescent COVID-19 samples. T cells, B-cell-depleted T cells, or PBMCs supplied cDNA or gDNA.

The CDR3 covers 15 residues. Germline CDR1 reads MNHEY; CDR2 reads SMNVEV (reference sequence). The ends were cut back, 3 bases at V and 8 bases at J, with 17 bases in the middle. In the authors' methods: Amplification of reference gene primers was used by the study to estimate nucleated cell counts. Produced via immunoSEQ multiplex PCR; TCRdb's table is partial and in-frame only. The V and J calls and the clone size are those of that table, but D and trimming were determined from the DNA. The table shows 100,000 or so clones, with roughly nine tenths occurring only once. The receptor comes from a man between 60 and 75 years old with acute or convalescent COVID-19. The sample taken for sequencing was peripheral blood. The V and J genes are TRBV27 and TRBJ2-1; tentative D call: TRBD1 (5 bases). In DNA form, the CDR3 reads TGTGCCAGCAGTTTGCAGGGTGGTCGAACCGATGAGCAGTTCTTC. Its protein is CASSLQGGRTDEQFF.